This TCR beta chain is drawn from a study of T cells after yellow fever vaccination. This clonotype occurred many times. Trimming stripped 3 bases from V and 2 bases from J, with 14 bases between. The CDR3 has 14 amino acids. Germline CDR1 reads GTSNPN; CDR2 reads SVGIG (reference sequence). TCRdb itself ran the 5' RACE reads through MiXCR, one entry per CDR3 protein. The data hold approximately 150,000 distinct CDR3 sequences, with less than 9.5% observed a single time. The V and J genes are TRBV30 and TRBJ2-7; D uncertain. This clonotype originated in a man in his thirties or forties who received the YFV17D yellow fever vaccine. The specimen comprised CD4+ T cells sorted from PBMCs, sampled 5 days after the yellow fever booster vaccination. The CDR3 is CAWSSGSVTYEQYF. CDR3 DNA sequence: TGTGCCTGGAGCTCAGGCAGTGTTACCTACGAGCAGTACTTC. Full variable domain (outside the CDR3, taken from reference TRBV30 and TRBJ2-7): SQTIHQWPATLVQPVGSPLSLECTVEGTSNPNLYWYRQAAGRGLQLLFYSVGIGQISSEVPQNLSASRPQDRQFILSSKKLLLSDSGFYLCAWSSGSVTYEQYFGPGTRLTVT.